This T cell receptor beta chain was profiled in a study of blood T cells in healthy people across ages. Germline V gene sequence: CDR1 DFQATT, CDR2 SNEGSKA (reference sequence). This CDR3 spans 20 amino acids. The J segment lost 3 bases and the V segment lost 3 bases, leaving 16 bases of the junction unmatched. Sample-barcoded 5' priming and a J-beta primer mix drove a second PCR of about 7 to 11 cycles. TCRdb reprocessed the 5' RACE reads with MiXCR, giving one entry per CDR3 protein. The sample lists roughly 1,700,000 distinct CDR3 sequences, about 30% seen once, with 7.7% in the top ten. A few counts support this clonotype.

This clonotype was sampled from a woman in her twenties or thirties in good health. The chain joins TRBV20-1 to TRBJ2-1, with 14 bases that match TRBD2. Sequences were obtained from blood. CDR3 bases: TGCAGTGCTAGCCTCGGACCCGGGACTAGCGGGAGTACGGGCTACAATGAGCAGTTCTTC. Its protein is CSASLGPGTSGSTGYNEQFF.